This T cell receptor beta chain was profiled in a study of CD8 T cell repertoires and HIV-1 epitope variants. Across the whole study: Twenty-five autologous and known Gag and Nef epitope variant peptides each stimulated T cells separately. T cells were cultured for roughly ten days with cytokines added on days 3 and 7.

The repertoire was sequenced with immunoSEQ multiplex PCR; TCRdb's copy has only in-frame clones and lacks some. The data show about 90,000 clones, over 70% seen once. Germline V CDR1 and CDR2: SEHNR, FQNEAQ (reference sequence). This CDR3 spans 15 amino acids. V shed 1 base and J 2 bases; nucleotides not matched to a gene: 2. The sequenced sample was uncultured baseline CD8+ T cells from peripheral blood mononuclear cells (PBMCs). The receptor was derived from a male donor with HIV. V usage is TRBV7-9 and J usage is TRBJ1-1, with 9 bases matching TRBD1. The CDR3 region is CASSLEQGANTEAFF. Written as DNA, the CDR3 is TGTGCCAGCAGCTTAGAACAGGGGGCAAACACTGAAGCTTTCTTT.